The 26 T cell receptor beta chains given below trace back to one sample, sequenced in a study of blood T cell repertoires in COVID-19. Clones were sequenced by immunoSEQ multiplex PCR, and TCRdb holds only the in-frame ones, with some missing. The sample lists tens of thousands of clones, approximately 86% occurring once. Specimen: peripheral blood. The receptors originated from an elderly woman with active or convalescent COVID-19.

The chain is built from TRBV2 and TRBJ2-5; 7 bases match TRBD2. Germline V gene lookup returns CDR1 SNHLY and CDR2 FYNNEI. This CDR3 is built from 14 residues. V was pared by 7 bases and J by 5 bases, with 10 bases of the junction left unmatched. The CDR3 DNA follows: TGTGCCAGCAAGAATGGGAGGGCCTTGGAGACCCAGTACTTC. This translates into CASKNGRALETQYF.

This rearrangement joins TRBV10-1 to TRBJ1-2; 7 nucleotides agree with TRBD1. This CDR3 is 17 amino acids long. In germline, CDR1 is WNHNN, CDR2 SYGVQD (reference sequence). V was clipped by 5 bases and J by 0 bases; unmatched bases: 12. The CDR3 region has the DNA TGCGCCAGCAGTAGGGACAGAGGGACGTTAGCTAACTATGGCTACACCTTC. Translated: CASSRDRGTLANYGYTF.

The chain is built from TRBV4-3 and TRBJ2-7; D possibly corresponds to TRBD2 (6 bases). CDR3 size: 18 residues. Germline loops: CDR1 LGHNA, CDR2 YSLEER. V was shortened by 0 bases and J by 0 bases, with 18 bases between the two germline ends. The CDR3 nucleotides read TGCGCCAGCAGCCAAGAACGGAGCGGGCACCGCAGCTCCTACGAGCAGTACTTC. Translating gives CASSQERSGHRSSYEQYF.

CDR3: CASSPRQGAIYEQYF. The DNA of the CDR3 is TGTGCCAGCAGCCCTCGACAGGGGGCCATTTACGAGCAGTACTTC. The chain links TRBV7-9 to TRBJ2-7, with 10 bases identical to TRBD1. V lost 5 bases to trimming and J lost 4 bases; unmatched junction nucleotides: 8. Germline V lookup: CDR1 SEHNR, CDR2 FQNEAQ (reference sequence). CDR3 size: 15 residues. Drawing the rest from reference TRBV7-9 and TRBJ2-7, the complete variable domain is DTGVSQNPRHKITKRGQNVTFRCDPISEHNRLYWYRQTLGQGPEFLTYFQNEAQLEKSRLLSDRFSAERPKGSFSTLEIQRTEQGDSAMYLCASSPRQGAIYEQYFGPGTRLTVT.

The chain combines TRBV4-3 with TRBJ1-2; 9 bases line up with TRBD1. The CDR3 loop spans 14 amino acids. Unmatched junction bases numbered 4, after V lost 4 bases and J lost 4 bases. CDR1 is LGHNA and CDR2 is YSLEER in the germline V gene. CDR3 in amino acids: CASSRDRGAYGYTF. The CDR3 coding sequence is TGCGCCAGCAGCCGAGACAGGGGGGCCTATGGCTACACCTTC.

The chain recombines TRBV18 with TRBJ1-1, with 7 bases matching TRBD1. Per the germline V gene, CDR1 is KGHSH and CDR2 is LQKENI. This CDR3 contains 11 residues. V dropped 3 bases and J dropped 11; count of bases not matched to a gene: 3. The CDR3 protein is CASSPGTDAFF. Here the CDR3 DNA reads TGTGCCAGCTCACCTGGGACAGACGCTTTCTTT.

V and J are TRBV7-2 and TRBJ1-6, with D perhaps TRBD1 (5 bases). This CDR3 region has 14 residues. Trimming cost V 6 bases and J 8 bases, with 14 bases left between them. Germline V gene lookup returns CDR1 SGHTA and CDR2 FQGNSA. CDR3 loop: CASSSLQGYSPLHF. The CDR3 nucleotides read TGTGCCAGCAGTTCACTTCAGGGTTATTCACCCCTCCACTTT.

J is TRBJ1-2 and V is TRBV30; a possible D gene is TRBD1 (5 bases). Germline V gene sequence: CDR1 GTSNPN, CDR2 SVGIG (reference sequence). This CDR3 has 15 amino acids. V lost 2 bases and J lost 3, with 16 bases in between. CDR3 loop: CAWSPIGAGDYGYTF. CDR3 nucleotide sequence: TGTGCCTGGAGTCCTATAGGGGCCGGCGACTATGGCTACACCTTC.

This clone occurred once. The V gene is TRBV27, the J gene TRBJ1-2; a weak D match, TRBD1 (5 bases). The CDR3 covers 13 residues. CDR1 MNHEY and CDR2 SMNVEV come from the germline V gene (reference sequence). The V and J ends lost 3 bases and 7 bases respectively, with 12 bases between them. CDR3 DNA: TGTGCCAGCAGTTTGAAAGAAGGGGCTGGCTACACCTTC. Its protein is CASSLKEGAGYTF.

The CDR3 loop is CASSLGTGADNEQFF. CDR3 bases: TGCGCCAGCAGCTTGGGGACAGGGGCAGACAATGAGCAGTTCTTC. The rearrangement uses TRBV5-1 and TRBJ2-1; 9 bases match TRBD1. Germline loops: CDR1 SGHRS, CDR2 YFSETQ. The CDR3 sequence is 15 residues long. V lost 0 bases and J lost 5; bases outside the gene matches: 3.

This clone is medium-sized within its sample. V gene TRBV10-3 combines with J gene TRBJ2-3; 9 bases are a match to TRBD1. This CDR3 is 17 amino acids long. V dropped 5 bases and J dropped 3; count of bases not matched to a gene: 12. Per germline, CDR1 ENHRY and CDR2 SYGVKD. CDR3 DNA: TGTGCCATCAGTCCCGGGACAGGGAGAAGTGGGACAGATACGCAGTATTTT. It encodes CAISPGTGRSGTDTQYF.

The chain uses TRBV9 and TRBJ2-1; 8 nucleotides agree with TRBD2. V was clipped by 4 bases and J by 6 bases; unmatched bases: 6. The CDR3 has 14 amino acids. Germline V gene data show CDR1 as SGDLS and CDR2 as YYNGEE. CDR3 region: CASSQRERFNEQFF. The CDR3 DNA follows: TGTGCCAGCAGCCAGCGGGAGCGATTCAATGAGCAGTTCTTC.

The rearrangement uses TRBV27 and TRBJ2-5; D uncertain. The CDR3 spans 14 residues. Germline lookup yields CDR1 MNHEY and CDR2 SMNVEV (reference sequence). Trimming cost V 0 bases and J 5 bases, with 10 bases left between them. The CDR3 bases are TGTGCCAGCAGTTTATCGCGCTCGCGGGAGACCCAGTACTTC. This codes for CASSLSRSRETQYF.

The V call is TRBV5-1, the J call TRBJ2-1, with TRBD1 matching 8 bases. Trimming took 4 bases from V and 6 from J; bases not matched to a gene: 9. Per the germline V gene, CDR1 is SGHRS and CDR2 is YFSETQ. The CDR3 length is 15 residues. The CDR3: CASSLRTGSGNEQFF. The CDR3 bases are TGCGCCAGCAGCCTTCGGACAGGGAGCGGCAATGAGCAGTTCTTC.

This clone was detected once. The chain joins TRBV28 to TRBJ1-2; 7 nucleotides align to TRBD1. The germline gives CDR1 MDHEN, CDR2 SYDVKM. J lost 4 bases, V lost 11 bases, and 7 bases had no gene match. This CDR3 has 12 amino acids. In nucleotides, the CDR3 is TGTGCCCACTACAGGGGTGGCTATGGCTACACCTTC. Protein: CAHYRGGYGYTF.

V usage is TRBV30 and J usage is TRBJ2-7, with 7 bases lining up with TRBD2. V was pared by 6 bases and J by 2 bases, with 10 bases of the junction left unmatched. Germline V gene lookup returns CDR1 GTSNPN and CDR2 SVGIG (reference sequence). The CDR3 covers 14 residues. In nucleotides, the CDR3 is TGTGCCTGCCCGAGGCGGGGGTCCCCCTACGAGCAGTACTTC. As protein: CACPRRGSPYEQYF.

As DNA, the CDR3 is TGCGCCAGCAGCTTGGAGGGACAGGGCTATGGCTACACCTTC. This sequence encodes CASSLEGQGYGYTF. The chain recombines TRBV5-1 with TRBJ1-2, with 9 nucleotides matching TRBD1. The CDR3 is made up of 14 amino acids. With 0 bases clipped from V and 4 bases from J, the junction kept 1 base outside the gene matches. From germline, CDR1 is SGHRS and CDR2 YFSETQ.

The V and J genes are TRBV19 and TRBJ2-2; 8 nucleotides match TRBD1. V dropped 10 bases and J dropped 2; count of bases not matched to a gene: 9. Germline V gene sequence: CDR1 LNHDA, CDR2 SQIVND (reference sequence). The CDR3 consists of 15 residues. This chain's CDR3 is CATKMGTGNTGELFF. CDR3 sequence (DNA): TGTGCCACCAAAATGGGGACAGGAAACACCGGGGAGCTGTTTTTT.

The chain combines TRBV7-2 with TRBJ2-7; tentatively, D is TRBD2 (5 bases). This CDR3 has 13 residues. The V gene lost 1 base and the J gene lost 5 bases, with 9 bases spanning the gap. Germline V CDR1 and CDR2: SGHTA, FQGNSA. The CDR3 is CASSLGRNHEQYF. The CDR3 DNA reads TGTGCCAGCAGCTTAGGGAGGAACCACGAGCAGTACTTC.

The genes are TRBV2 and TRBJ1-5; D remains ambiguous. The germline V and J ends were trimmed by 3 bases and 0 bases, with 6 bases remaining between them. The CDR3 spans 14 residues. Germline CDR1 is SNHLY and CDR2 is FYNNEI. CDR3 in amino acids: CASSDTGSNQPQHF. The CDR3 region has the DNA TGTGCCAGCAGTGACACGGGTAGCAATCAGCCCCAGCATTTT.

The gene calls are TRBV28 and TRBJ2-1; 7 bases fit TRBD1. This CDR3 is built from 15 residues. Germline-derived CDR1 and CDR2 are MDHEN and SYDVKM. J lost 4 bases, V lost 7 bases, and 10 bases had no gene match. The DNA of the CDR3 is TGTGCCAGCAACTCGGAGACAGGGATTTACAATGAGCAGTTCTTC. Translated: CASNSETGIYNEQFF.

The chain employs TRBV6-4 and TRBJ1-5; no clear D gene. V was clipped by 3 bases and J by 11 bases, with 14 bases between them. Germline loops: CDR1 MRHNA, CDR2 SNTAGT. The CDR3 loop spans 13 amino acids. As DNA, the CDR3 is TGTGCCAGCAGTGAATCAGGAAACACAGCCCAGCATTTT. It yields the protein CASSESGNTAQHF.

V usage is TRBV5-1 and J usage is TRBJ2-3; tentative D call: TRBD1 (6 bases). This CDR3 is 17 amino acids long. V gave up 5 bases and J gave up 0 bases, with 19 bases separating them. The germline CDR1 and CDR2 sequences are SGHRS and YFSETQ. The CDR3 spells CASSEPRDTYSTDTQYF. CDR3 nucleotide sequence: TGCGCCAGCAGTGAGCCCCGGGACACCTATAGCACAGATACGCAGTATTTT.

This chain joins TRBV5-6 and TRBJ2-2; tentative D call: TRBD1 (5 bases). Per the germline V gene, CDR1 is SGHDT and CDR2 is YYEEEE. V was shortened by 1 base and J by 0 bases, with 7 bases between the two germline ends. CDR3 length equals 15 residues. CDR3 in amino acids: CASSLRQTNTGELFF. The CDR3, as DNA: TGTGCCAGCAGCTTGCGACAGACGAACACCGGGGAGCTGTTTTTT.

This CDR3 is CAWSGRIYNEQFF. Written as DNA, the CDR3 is TGTGCCTGGAGTGGCAGGATCTACAATGAGCAGTTCTTC. The rearrangement joins TRBV30 to TRBJ2-1; D ambiguous. The V end lost 1 base, the J end lost 3 bases, and 7 bases lay between the germline ends. The length of the CDR3 is 13 residues. Germline CDR1 is GTSNPN and CDR2 is SVGIG (reference sequence).

This chain joins TRBV6-5 and TRBJ1-4, with 9 nucleotides matching TRBD1. This CDR3 region has 15 residues. Germline-derived CDR1 and CDR2 are MNHEY and SVGAGI. The V and J ends lost 2 bases and 8 bases, in that order; junction bases with no gene match: 6. CDR3 sequence (DNA): TGTGCCAGCAGTTACGGGGACAGGGAGGGGGAAAAACTGTTTTTT. Its translation is CASSYGDREGEKLFF.